The rows below give T cell receptor beta chains drawn from one sample of a study of T cells after yellow fever vaccination. TCRdb called the 5' RACE reads again in MiXCR, with one record for every CDR3 protein. This sample yields some 500,000 distinct CDR3 sequences, of which roughly 14% are seen a single time; about an eighth belongs to the top ten. Sample: PBMCs, taken on the day of the yellow fever booster vaccination. Source of these receptors: a man in his thirties or forties who received the YFV17D yellow fever vaccine. CDR3s include the opening cysteine and the closing phenylalanine or tryptophan. Fields, in order: J gene, V gene, D gene, clone size, CDR3 DNA, CDR3 protein. D genes are given only for firm matches. Only part of the rows carry a size: once, few, many, or a class if the clone is expanded.

j_call: TRBJ2-1; v_call: TRBV14; d_call: NA; clone_size: NA; cdr3_nt: TGTGCCAGCAGCCAAGCGAACGGTCGGCAGTTCTTC; cdr3_aa: CASSQANGRQFF
j_call: TRBJ1-5; v_call: TRBV9; d_call: NA; clone_size: few; cdr3_nt: TGTGCCAGCAGCGTTGGGGCGGTATCGGGACAGCCCCAGCATTTT; cdr3_aa: CASSVGAVSGQPQHF
j_call: TRBJ2-5; v_call: TRBV9; d_call: NA; clone_size: few; cdr3_nt: TGTGCCAGCAGCGTAGCATTATGGGAGACCCAGTACTTC; cdr3_aa: CASSVALWETQYF
j_call: TRBJ1-1; v_call: TRBV29-1; d_call: NA; clone_size: NA; cdr3_nt: TGCAGCGTTGACAGGGCGGGGATGAACACTGAAGCTTTCTTT; cdr3_aa: CSVDRAGMNTEAFF
j_call: TRBJ2-7; v_call: TRBV7-8; d_call: NA; clone_size: NA; cdr3_nt: TGTGCCAGCAGCTCCCTCCGGGTGCTTAACTACGAGCACTACTTC; cdr3_aa: CASSSLRVLNYEHYF
j_call: TRBJ2-7; v_call: TRBV4-3; d_call: TRBD1; clone_size: NA; cdr3_nt: TGCGCCAGCAGCCCGAACAGGGGGGCGGCATTCGAGCAGTACTTC; cdr3_aa: CASSPNRGAAFEQYF
j_call: TRBJ2-1; v_call: TRBV27; d_call: TRBD2; clone_size: once; cdr3_nt: TGTGCCAGCAGTCTCAGGACTAGCGGAGTCTACAATGAGCAGTTCTTC; cdr3_aa: CASSLRTSGVYNEQFF
j_call: TRBJ2-2; v_call: TRBV15; d_call: TRBD2; clone_size: few; cdr3_nt: TGTGCCACCGCGCGGGAGGCGAACACCGGGGAGCTGTTTTTT; cdr3_aa: CATAREANTGELFF
j_call: TRBJ2-7; v_call: TRBV7-2; d_call: NA; clone_size: many; cdr3_nt: TGTGCCAGCAGCTCCATCTACGAGCAGTACTTC; cdr3_aa: CASSSIYEQYF
j_call: TRBJ2-1; v_call: TRBV20-1; d_call: TRBD2; clone_size: few; cdr3_nt: TGCAGTGGCGGGGGACTAGCGGGGTCCAATGAGCAGTTCTTC; cdr3_aa: CSGGGLAGSNEQFF
j_call: TRBJ1-2; v_call: TRBV18; d_call: NA; clone_size: few; cdr3_nt: TGTGCCAGCTCACCGGACAGCGAATATGGCTACACCTTC; cdr3_aa: CASSPDSEYGYTF
j_call: TRBJ2-7; v_call: TRBV29-1; d_call: TRBD1; clone_size: few; cdr3_nt: TGCAGCGTTGGGACCCCGACAGGGATAAGGTCCTACGAGCAGTACTTC; cdr3_aa: CSVGTPTGIRSYEQYF
j_call: TRBJ1-3; v_call: TRBV27; d_call: NA; clone_size: NA; cdr3_nt: TGTGCCAGCAGCGAGCGGGGATTCTCTGGAAACACCATATATTTT; cdr3_aa: CASSERGFSGNTIYF
j_call: TRBJ2-7; v_call: TRBV7-2; d_call: NA; clone_size: NA; cdr3_nt: TGTGCCAGCAGCTATCCGGGACCCACTAGCGAGCAGTACTTC; cdr3_aa: CASSYPGPTSEQYF
j_call: TRBJ1-5; v_call: TRBV4-2; d_call: NA; clone_size: NA; cdr3_nt: TGTGCCAGCAGCCAAGATCGTGGGAGTCAGCCCCAGCATTTT; cdr3_aa: CASSQDRGSQPQHF
j_call: TRBJ2-3; v_call: TRBV11-2; d_call: NA; clone_size: NA; cdr3_nt: TGTGCCAGCAGCCTCCCCCAGGCCGGGGATACGCAGTATTTT; cdr3_aa: CASSLPQAGDTQYF
j_call: TRBJ2-7; v_call: TRBV7-8; d_call: TRBD1; clone_size: few; cdr3_nt: TGTGCCAGCAGCCTACCCAATGGGACAGGGTCCTACGAGCAGTACTTC; cdr3_aa: CASSLPNGTGSYEQYF
j_call: TRBJ2-4; v_call: TRBV11-2; d_call: NA; clone_size: many; cdr3_nt: TGTGCCAGCAGCTACCTCACCGAAGCCAAAAACATTCAGTACTTC; cdr3_aa: CASSYLTEAKNIQYF
j_call: TRBJ2-7; v_call: TRBV18; d_call: NA; clone_size: few; cdr3_nt: TGTGCCAGCTCACCGGACCGGGAGAGTGAGCAGTACTTC; cdr3_aa: CASSPDRESEQYF
j_call: TRBJ2-3; v_call: TRBV20-1; d_call: NA; clone_size: few; cdr3_nt: TGCAGTGCTAGAGGGGTACTCCGGGACTCAAGCACAGATACGCAGTATTTT; cdr3_aa: CSARGVLRDSSTDTQYF
j_call: TRBJ2-5; v_call: TRBV5-5; d_call: TRBD2; clone_size: few; cdr3_nt: TGTGCCAGCAGCTTGACTAGCGGGAGGGCCGGTGAGACCCAGTACTTC; cdr3_aa: CASSLTSGRAGETQYF
j_call: TRBJ1-5; v_call: TRBV12-3/TRBV12-4; d_call: NA; clone_size: NA; cdr3_nt: TGTGCCAGCAGTTTATTCGGCAATCAGCCCCAGCATTTT; cdr3_aa: CASSLFGNQPQHF
j_call: TRBJ1-3; v_call: TRBV18; d_call: NA; clone_size: many; cdr3_nt: TGTGCCAGCTCACCCCCCGGAGGGGCCGCTGGAAACACCATATATTTT; cdr3_aa: CASSPPGGAAGNTIYF
j_call: TRBJ2-1; v_call: TRBV7-3; d_call: TRBD1; clone_size: few; cdr3_nt: TGTGCCAGCAGCTTGGCGGACAGGGGTCAATACAATGAGCAGTTCTTC; cdr3_aa: CASSLADRGQYNEQFF
j_call: TRBJ2-3; v_call: TRBV29-1; d_call: TRBD1; clone_size: few; cdr3_nt: TGCAGCGTTATACAGGGGGCGGATACGCAGTATTTT; cdr3_aa: CSVIQGADTQYF
j_call: TRBJ2-3; v_call: TRBV20-1; d_call: NA; clone_size: NA; cdr3_nt: TGCAGTGCTAGAGATTTCGGGGCCTACACAGATACGCAGTATTTT; cdr3_aa: CSARDFGAYTDTQYF
j_call: TRBJ1-5; v_call: TRBV5-5; d_call: NA; clone_size: NA; cdr3_nt: TGTGCCAGCAGCCCGGGCTCGGGACAACATCAGCCCCAGCATTTT; cdr3_aa: CASSPGSGQHQPQHF
j_call: TRBJ1-1; v_call: TRBV24-1; d_call: NA; clone_size: NA; cdr3_nt: TGTGCCACCCGCAGGACTTCGAACACTGAAGCTTTCTTT; cdr3_aa: CATRRTSNTEAFF
j_call: TRBJ1-1; v_call: TRBV7-9; d_call: TRBD1; clone_size: NA; cdr3_nt: TGTGCCAGCAGCTTAGGACCGGGACAGGGAGGGACTGAAGCTTTCTTT; cdr3_aa: CASSLGPGQGGTEAFF
j_call: TRBJ2-1; v_call: TRBV7-9; d_call: TRBD2; clone_size: few; cdr3_nt: TGTGCCAGCAGCTTGCCAGGGGGGCTTAGCGGGAGGGCGAACAATGAGCAGTTCTTC; cdr3_aa: CASSLPGGLSGRANNEQFF
j_call: TRBJ2-7; v_call: TRBV5-4; d_call: TRBD1; clone_size: few; cdr3_nt: TGTGCCAGCAGCTTGGCTACAGGGGGTATAAACTACGAGCAGTACTTC; cdr3_aa: CASSLATGGINYEQYF
j_call: TRBJ2-5; v_call: TRBV19; d_call: NA; clone_size: NA; cdr3_nt: TGTGCCAGTAGTATGGCTAAGACCCAGTACTTC; cdr3_aa: CASSMAKTQYF
j_call: TRBJ1-1; v_call: TRBV19; d_call: NA; clone_size: few; cdr3_nt: TGTGCCAGTAGGGACGGGGGGGAGAAAGACACTGAAGCTTTCTTT; cdr3_aa: CASRDGGEKDTEAFF
j_call: TRBJ2-7; v_call: TRBV5-6; d_call: TRBD1; clone_size: NA; cdr3_nt: TGTGCCAGCAGCTTGGGGGACAGGCATTCCTACGAGCAGTACTTC; cdr3_aa: CASSLGDRHSYEQYF
j_call: TRBJ2-7; v_call: TRBV15; d_call: NA; clone_size: NA; cdr3_nt: TGTGCCACCAGCAGAGATTCTCGCCTAGCGAGCATCTACGAGCAGTACTTC; cdr3_aa: CATSRDSRLASIYEQYF